The clone carrying this T cell receptor beta chain was detected only a few times. No antigen is known for it. This record belongs to a study of T-cell memory formation after mild COVID-19. The study, taken as a whole, reports: Among CD4+ contracting clones, most were CM and EM, and CD8+ ones EMRA. Pre-infection memory carried some responding clones, suggesting that cross-reactive memory joined.

5'RACE primed at constant segments yielded TCR alpha and TCR beta cDNA libraries bearing sample barcodes and UMIs. TCRdb processed the 5' RACE reads anew with MiXCR; each CDR3 protein has one entry. The data contain 270,000 or so distinct CDR3 sequences, over 15% of them seen just once; the ten biggest clones take up around 20%. This clonotype originated in a man aged 18 to 30 who had mild COVID-19 (a few samples of this study predate the infection). Cell type and time point are not known. Sequences were obtained from PBMCs or a T cell subset sorted from them (not recorded which).

Here the CDR3 DNA reads TGCGCCAGCAGCCAGTCTCTCAGGGAGGGTTCACCCCTCCACTTT. The encoded protein is CASSQSLREGSPLHF. This chain links TRBV4-3 with TRBJ1-6, with TRBD1 as a possible D gene (5 bases). V was trimmed by 3 bases and J by 9 bases, leaving 15 bases between them. From germline, CDR1 is LGHNA and CDR2 YSLEER. This CDR3 spans 15 amino acids.